A selection of T cell receptor beta chains follows, all from one sample in a study of shared clonotypes between healthy human individuals. Profiled with immunoSEQ multiplex PCR; TCRdb holds only in-frame clones, not every one. The table records 550,000 to 850,000 clones, about 74% of them present only once. The specimen sequenced was memory CD4+ T cells sorted from blood. These receptors all come from a woman between 25 and 40 years old in good health. The CDR3 runs from the conserved cysteine through the conserved F or W. Each record gives: V gene, J gene, clone size, D gene, CDR3 DNA, CDR3 protein. The D gene is left open where the match is weak. Rows give clone size only sometimes, using once, few, many, or a class for an expanded clone.

v_gene: TRBV5-6
j_gene: TRBJ2-3
abundance: few
d_gene: NA
CDR3nt: TGTGCCAGCAGTAGACTCGCTAGCACAGATACGCAGTATTTT
CDR3aa: CASSRLASTDTQYF

v_gene: TRBV30
j_gene: TRBJ2-3
abundance: NA
d_gene: NA
CDR3nt: TGTGCCTGGAGTGTACTACAGTCCACAGATACGCAGTATTTT
CDR3aa: CAWSVLQSTDTQYF

v_gene: TRBV29-1
j_gene: TRBJ2-1
abundance: NA
d_gene: NA
CDR3nt: TGCAGCGTTCGTATTCCCGGTGGATTTTACAATGAGCAGTTCTTC
CDR3aa: CSVRIPGGFYNEQFF

v_gene: TRBV6-1
j_gene: TRBJ2-6
abundance: NA
d_gene: NA
CDR3nt: TGTGCCAGCTCAGTTTGGACCGGGGCCAACGTCCTGACTTTC
CDR3aa: CASSVWTGANVLTF

v_gene: TRBV7-9
j_gene: TRBJ1-5
abundance: NA
d_gene: NA
CDR3nt: TGTGCCAGCAGCTTAGATCTGGGCCAGCCCCAGCATTTT
CDR3aa: CASSLDLGQPQHF

v_gene: TRBV2
j_gene: TRBJ2-4
abundance: NA
d_gene: NA
CDR3nt: TGTGCCAGCAAGAGGGAGGAGCTAGCCAAAAACATTCAGTACTTC
CDR3aa: CASKREELAKNIQYF

v_gene: TRBV9
j_gene: TRBJ2-1
abundance: NA
d_gene: TRBD2
CDR3nt: TGTGCCAGCAGCGTAGCCGGGACTAGCCTTGAGCAGTTCTTC
CDR3aa: CASSVAGTSLEQFF

v_gene: TRBV6-5
j_gene: TRBJ2-2
abundance: NA
d_gene: NA
CDR3nt: TGTGCCAGCAGTTACTCGAAGTACACCGGGGAGCTGTTTTTT
CDR3aa: CASSYSKYTGELFF

v_gene: TRBV6-6
j_gene: TRBJ2-7
abundance: NA
d_gene: TRBD2
CDR3nt: TGTGCCAGCAGTTCGACTAGCCCCTACTACGAGCAGTACTTC
CDR3aa: CASSSTSPYYEQYF

v_gene: TRBV4-2
j_gene: TRBJ2-3
abundance: NA
d_gene: TRBD2
CDR3nt: TGTGCCAGCAGACGTACTAGCGGGCCGCCTACTCGCACAGATACGCAGTATTTT
CDR3aa: CASRRTSGPPTRTDTQYF

v_gene: TRBV28
j_gene: TRBJ2-5
abundance: NA
d_gene: TRBD1
CDR3nt: TGTGCCAGCAGTTCTGGGACAGAAGAGACCCAGTACTTC
CDR3aa: CASSSGTEETQYF

v_gene: TRBV9
j_gene: TRBJ1-2
abundance: NA
d_gene: NA
CDR3nt: TGTGCCAGCAGCGTAGATCTACAGGGATATGGCTACACCTTC
CDR3aa: CASSVDLQGYGYTF

v_gene: TRBV27
j_gene: TRBJ2-7
abundance: NA
d_gene: TRBD2
CDR3nt: TGTGCCAGCAGTTTATTGGGGGGGGACTACGAGCAGTACTTC
CDR3aa: CASSLLGGDYEQYF

v_gene: TRBV28
j_gene: TRBJ2-3
abundance: NA
d_gene: TRBD2
CDR3nt: TGTGCCAGCAGTTCCCCCGGGACTAGCGGGGGATTCACAGATACGCAGTATTTT
CDR3aa: CASSSPGTSGGFTDTQYF

v_gene: TRBV28
j_gene: TRBJ2-5
abundance: NA
d_gene: TRBD1
CDR3nt: TGTGCCAGCAGTTGGACAGGGGTTCAGGAGACCCAGTACTTC
CDR3aa: CASSWTGVQETQYF

v_gene: TRBV6-6
j_gene: TRBJ2-5
abundance: NA
d_gene: NA
CDR3nt: TGTGCCAGCAGTTACTCGGCAGTCGGAGAGACCCAGTACTTC
CDR3aa: CASSYSAVGETQYF

v_gene: TRBV4-1
j_gene: TRBJ1-1
abundance: NA
d_gene: NA
CDR3nt: TGCGCCAGCAGCCAAACCAGCCCCCGCGGCTCTGAAGCTTTCTTT
CDR3aa: CASSQTSPRGSEAFF

v_gene: TRBV29-1
j_gene: TRBJ1-2
abundance: NA
d_gene: NA
CDR3nt: TGCAGCGTTGAAGATTGGCAAGAGGATGGCTACACCTTC
CDR3aa: CSVEDWQEDGYTF